Listed here are 4 T cell receptor beta chains from one sample, sequenced in a study of OX40 agonist ivuxolimab in advanced cancers. Data came from immunoSEQ multiplex PCR; TCRdb stores just in-frame clones and leaves some out. In the table there are 45,000 or so clones, 88% of which are singletons. The sequenced sample was CD4+ or CD8+ T cells sorted from blood, obtained in a trial of the OX40 agonist ivuxolimab. These receptors all stem from an adult with an advanced solid tumor such as melanoma, head and neck, liver or kidney cancer.

This clone has a single count. CDR3 in DNA: TGTGCCAGTCAGGTCATTACCTTACCCTACAATGAGCAGTTCTTC. Translation gives CASQVITLPYNEQFF. The chain couples TRBV5-5 to TRBJ2-1; D not resolved. Germline V lookup: CDR1 SGHKS, CDR2 YYEKEE (reference sequence). The CDR3 loop spans 15 amino acids. Trimming removed 8 bases from V and 2 bases from J, with 17 bases in between.

The rearrangement uses TRBV18 and TRBJ1-1; maybe TRBD1 (6 bases). Germline-derived CDR1 and CDR2 are KGHSH and LQKENI. The V end lost 3 bases, the J end lost 3 bases, and 11 bases lay between the germline ends. The CDR3 loop spans 14 amino acids. The CDR3 here is CASSPSGGDTEAFF. DNA of the CDR3: TGTGCCAGCTCACCCTCCGGGGGCGACACTGAAGCTTTCTTT.

The chain uses TRBV29-1 and TRBJ2-1, with D possibly being TRBD1 (6 bases). The germline V gene has CDR1 SQVTM and CDR2 ANQGSEA. Trimming stripped 7 bases from V and 12 bases from J, with 16 bases between. The CDR3 consists of 11 residues. CDR3 in DNA: TGCAGCGGCAACAGGGATTATTGGCAGTTCTTC. Translating it yields CSGNRDYWQFF.

The chain combines TRBV7-2 with TRBJ2-7; TRBD2 is a possible D gene (7 bases). V lost 1 base and J 7 bases, leaving 11 bases between the germline ends. Germline V gene data show CDR1 as SGHTA and CDR2 as FQGNSA. CDR3 length: 13 amino acids. CDR3 loop: CASSLEGGLEQYF. The CDR3 DNA is TGTGCCAGCAGCTTAGAGGGGGGGCTGGAGCAGTACTTC. Full variable domain (rest looked up from reference TRBV7-2 and TRBJ2-7): GAGVSQSPSNKVTEKGKDVELRCDPISGHTALYWYRQSLGQGLEFLIYFQGNSAPDKSGLPSDRFSAERTGGSVSTLTIQRTQQEDSAVYLCASSLEGGLEQYFGPGTRLTVT.